These 5 T cell receptor beta chains were sequenced from one sample in a study of graft-versus-host responses after intestinal transplantation. Investigators treated the graft tissue so that it released intraepithelial and lamina propria lymphocytes. Sequenced by immunoSEQ multiplex PCR; TCRdb stores in-frame clones only, minus some. The profile shows tens of thousands of clones, roughly nine tenths of them singletons. The sequencing used ileum tissue, collected roughly 390 days after transplant. The receptors were sampled from a human patient who received an intestinal transplant, so some T cells may come from the graft donor.

The chain has TRBV18 and TRBJ2-3; 7 bases align to TRBD2. Germline lookup yields CDR1 KGHSH and CDR2 LQKENI. V shed 6 bases, J shed 3 bases, and the junction held 12 bases outside the gene matches. The CDR3 runs 16 residues. The CDR3 nucleotides read TGTGCCAGCTCCTTCGGACTAGGCGGGAGAACAGATACGCAGTATTTT. Its translation is CASSFGLGGRTDTQYF.

This clone is deemed medium-sized. The same CDR3 also results from other DNA sequences found in this sample. The chain employs TRBV6-4 and TRBJ1-1; D is unresolved. Looked up from germline, CDR1 is MRHNA and CDR2 is SNTAGT. The CDR3 runs 13 residues. The V end lost 3 bases, the J end lost 0 bases, and 5 bases lay between the germline ends. The CDR3 is CASSEQLNTEAFF. In DNA, the CDR3 is TGTGCCAGCAGTGAACAGCTGAACACTGAAGCTTTCTTT.

This chain links TRBV10-1 with TRBJ2-1; the match to TRBD2 covers 11 bases. Germline V CDR1 and CDR2: WNHNN, SYGVQD (reference sequence). V lost 5 bases and J lost 2; bases outside the gene matches: 2. CDR3 length equals 15 residues. The CDR3 loop is CASSLAGGPYNEQFF. CDR3 DNA: TGCGCCAGCAGTTTAGCGGGAGGGCCCTACAATGAGCAGTTCTTC.

Comment on this clone: A read error is likely, as this CDR3 ends without the conserved phenylalanine or tryptophan. The V call is TRBV2, the J call TRBJ2-3; D perhaps matches TRBD2 (5 bases). The V gene lost 5 bases and the J gene lost 3 bases, with 15 bases spanning the gap. Germline loops: CDR1 SNHLY, CDR2 FYNNEI. There are 15 residues in the CDR3. The CDR3 DNA sequence: TGTGCCAGCAGTCAGATTCTCGGGGATACAGATACGCAGTATTCT. It is translated as CASSQILGDTDTQYS.

This chain uses TRBV9 with TRBJ2-1; 9 bases are a match to TRBD1. The V gene end was trimmed by 0 bases and the J gene end by 10 bases; junction bases not matched to a gene: 8. The CDR3 sequence is 15 residues long. Germline CDR1 SGDLS, CDR2 YYNGEE. The CDR3 bases are TGTGCCAGCAGCGTAGCACAGGGGGCGGGATGGGAGCAGTTCTTC. Protein: CASSVAQGAGWEQFF.